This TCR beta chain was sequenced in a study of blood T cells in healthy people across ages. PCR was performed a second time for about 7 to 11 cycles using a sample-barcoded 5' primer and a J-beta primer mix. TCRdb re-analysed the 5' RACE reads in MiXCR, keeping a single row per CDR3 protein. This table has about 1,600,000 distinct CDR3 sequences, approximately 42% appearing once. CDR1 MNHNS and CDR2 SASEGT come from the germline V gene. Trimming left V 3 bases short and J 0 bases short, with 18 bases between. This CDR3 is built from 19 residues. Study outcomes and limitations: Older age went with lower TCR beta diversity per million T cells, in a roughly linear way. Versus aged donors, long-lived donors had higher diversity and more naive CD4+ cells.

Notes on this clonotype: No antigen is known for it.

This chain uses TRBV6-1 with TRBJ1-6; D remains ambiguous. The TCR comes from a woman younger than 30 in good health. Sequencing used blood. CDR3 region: CASSERRVTTSSYNSPLHF. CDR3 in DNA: TGTGCCAGCAGTGAGAGGAGGGTTACTACCAGCTCCTATAATTCACCCCTCCACTTT.